The T cell receptor beta chain under discussion was sequenced for a study of PD-L1 blockade in urothelial cancer. In the study overall: Analyses were performed on blood at 3 weeks after treatment start (the second dose) and at 6 weeks. Blood samples contained a median about 150,000 T cells. Findings and limits, study-wide: Pretreatment blood TCR clonality under the median forecast improved survival.

A remark on this clone: Its antigen is undetermined.

Deletions cut 1 base from V and 0 bases from J, with 9 bases between. Germline V lookup: CDR1 GTSNPN, CDR2 SVGIG (reference sequence). The CDR3 totals 15 residues. The protocol was immunoSEQ multiplex PCR, while the TCRdb copy is restricted to in-frame clones and leaves out a portion. Of 30,000 to 40,000 clones listed, 65% to 90% are singletons. The sequences come from PBMCs, collected around atezolizumab (anti-PD-L1) treatment. The chain has TRBV30 and TRBJ1-4; D is unclear. The TCR originated in a man in his fifties or sixties with urothelial cancer. CDR3: CAWSGEVATNEKLFF. The CDR3 DNA follows: TGTGCCTGGAGTGGAGAAGTTGCAACTAATGAAAAACTGTTTTTT.